This T cell receptor beta chain is from a study of blood T cells in healthy people across ages (dated by TCRdb to the mid-2010s). About the investigation overall: In model experiments, roughly one uniquely barcoded TCR beta cDNA molecule per two T cells was captured by template switching. To track age-related changes in TCR beta repertoire diversity, the study relied on deep sequencing normalized with unique cDNA molecular identifiers. The donors were split into four age groups: young (average about 16 years), middle-aged (over 35), aged (62) and long-lived (approximately 80). To avoid experimental bias, donors of different ages were spread randomly across the sequencing lanes. For two donors (one aged 18 to 29 and one aged 80 or older), the study analyzed two additional independent replicas of 1 million unique cDNA reads from the same blood draw. Broad study findings and their caveats: There was a strong correlation between observed TCR beta diversity and the percentage of naive T cells measured by flow cytometry. Compared with the aged group, the long-lived group had more naive CD4+ T cells, fewer expanded clones and increased TCR diversity, suggesting age selection. As age increased, observed TCR beta diversity per million T cells dropped in a roughly linear way, and a significant reduction was already evident by age 40. Total diversity estimates from one million sequenced T cells were considered lower bounds and underestimates. Because the CMV infection status of the donors was unknown, age-related changes in expanded clonotypes may potentially have been confounded. Since profiling was done on bulk unsorted PBMCs, naive and antigen-experienced compartments could not be conclusively compared.

Looking up the germline V gene yields CDR1 MDHEN and CDR2 SYDVKM. The CDR3 holds 14 amino acids from the cysteine to the phenylalanine. Kept here is only the CDR3 DNA, which spans 42 bases and is read in frame from base 1. At the junction V is shortened by 4 bases and J by 5 bases; bases outside the gene matches: 6. Library method: 5' RACE. These reads were obtained on an Illumina HiSeq 2500. A second roughly 7 to 11 cycle PCR used a sample-barcoded 5' primer and a J-beta primer mix. A template-switch 5' adaptor carrying 12 random nucleotides introduced a unique molecular identifier onto each TCR beta cDNA molecule. At least 2.5 million CDR3-containing paired-end reads were obtained from each sample. First-strand cDNA was synthesized from all RNA with the Mint cDNA synthesis kit, primed by a TRBC-specific oligonucleotide. Following uracil-DNA glycosylase treatment, all cDNA underwent a first 18-cycle PCR with the universal primers M1SS and BC2_uni_R. For the original study's pipeline: Each sample was normalized by randomly selecting 1 million high-quality reads, each carrying a distinct molecular identifier. Instead of being binned into consensus sequences, reads that shared molecular identifiers were thrown out. MiTCR, set to a Q25 quality threshold and the strictest error-elimination algorithm, was used for CDR3 identification, clonotype clustering and error correction. A nonparametric unseen species model with Euler transformation was used to estimate a lower bound on total TCR beta diversity. TCRdb passed the public sequencing reads through fastp at Q25 and MiXCR, retaining productive beta sequences. Duplicate CDR3 protein sequences are folded into a single record with the most common DNA and genes. The V and J calls, along with clone size, are taken from TCRdb and not from the paper's own processing. The sample table lists over 550,000 distinct CDR3 sequences, roughly 31% of them with a count of one. The ten largest clones take up less than 20% of the sample.

This clonotype occurred many times. It has no known antigen specificity. No per-base quality is available; no much larger clone lies one base away. Donors were 40 or so systemically healthy Caucasian individuals from Russia aged about 6 to 100 years. Each donor gave approximately 10 milliliters of peripheral blood, collected into EDTA-treated Vacutainer tubes. Ficoll-Paque density-gradient centrifugation was used to isolate PBMCs, with at least 6 million per sample. Trizol reagent was used to extract total RNA from the PBMCs, yielding at least 5 micrograms per sample. The percentages of naive CD45RAhigh/CD27high T cells were determined by flow cytometry on a PBMC aliquot from every donor.

The TCR comes from a woman of 80 years or more in good health. Here the chain combines TRBV28 and TRBJ2-5; 8 central nucleotides agree with TRBD2. Sequenced material: blood. The CDR3 loop reads CASSSRGGRETQYF. The nucleotide sequence reads TGTGCCAGCAGTTCTCGGGGGGGCCGGGAGACCCAGTACTTC.